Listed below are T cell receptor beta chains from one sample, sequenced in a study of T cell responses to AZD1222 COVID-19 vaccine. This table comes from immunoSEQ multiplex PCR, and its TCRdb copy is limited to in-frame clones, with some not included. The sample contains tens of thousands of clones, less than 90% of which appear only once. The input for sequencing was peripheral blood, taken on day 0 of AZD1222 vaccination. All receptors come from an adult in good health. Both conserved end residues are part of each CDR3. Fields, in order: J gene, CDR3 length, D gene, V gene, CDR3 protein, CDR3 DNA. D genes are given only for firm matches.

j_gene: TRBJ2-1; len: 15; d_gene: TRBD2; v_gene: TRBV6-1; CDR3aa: CASSEGAGGPNEQFF; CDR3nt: TGTGCCAGCAGTGAAGGAGCGGGAGGGCCAAATGAGCAGTTCTTC
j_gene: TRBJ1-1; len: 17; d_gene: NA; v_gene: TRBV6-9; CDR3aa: CASSYSFIPGPNTEAFF; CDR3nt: TGTGCCAGCAGTTATTCGTTTATCCCGGGACCGAACACTGAAGCTTTCTTT
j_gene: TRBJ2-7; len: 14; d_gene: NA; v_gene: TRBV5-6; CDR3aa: CASSLAGTAAMQYF; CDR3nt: TGTGCCAGCAGCCTAGCCGGGACCGCAGCCATGCAGTACTTC
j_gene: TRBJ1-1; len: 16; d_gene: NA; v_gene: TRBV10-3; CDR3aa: CAISDPISGVSTEAFF; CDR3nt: TGTGCCATCAGTGACCCGATAAGCGGGGTGAGCACTGAAGCTTTCTTT
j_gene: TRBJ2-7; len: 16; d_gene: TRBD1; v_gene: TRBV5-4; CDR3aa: CASSWEPDRGLYEQYF; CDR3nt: TGTGCCAGCAGCTGGGAACCAGACAGGGGGTTATACGAGCAGTACTTC
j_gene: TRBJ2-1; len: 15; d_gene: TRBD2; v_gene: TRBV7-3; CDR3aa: CASSPSGRASHEQFF; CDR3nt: TGTGCCAGCAGCCCTAGCGGGAGGGCATCCCATGAGCAGTTCTTC
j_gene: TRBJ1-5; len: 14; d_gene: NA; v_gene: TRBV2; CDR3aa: CASSVGLSNQPQHF; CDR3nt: TGTGCCAGCAGCGTAGGACTTAGCAATCAGCCCCAGCATTTT
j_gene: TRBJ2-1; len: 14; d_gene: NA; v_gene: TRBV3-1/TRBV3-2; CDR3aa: CASRGTHSRDEQFF; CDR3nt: TGTGCCAGCAGGGGGACGCACAGCCGGGATGAGCAGTTCTTC
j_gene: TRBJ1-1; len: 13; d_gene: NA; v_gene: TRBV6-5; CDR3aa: CASRVGLNTEAFF; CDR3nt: TGTGCCAGCAGGGTGGGGCTTAACACTGAAGCTTTCTTT
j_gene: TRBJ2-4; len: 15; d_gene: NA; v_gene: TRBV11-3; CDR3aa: CASSPSWGDSNIQYF; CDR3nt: TGTGCCAGCAGCCCAAGTTGGGGGGATTCAAACATTCAGTACTTC
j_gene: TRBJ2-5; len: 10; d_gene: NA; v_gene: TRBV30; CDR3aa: CAWSGETQYF; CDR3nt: TGTGCCTGGAGTGGAGAGACCCAGTACTTC
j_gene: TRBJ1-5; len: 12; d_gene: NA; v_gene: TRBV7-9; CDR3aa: CASSSGGQPQHF; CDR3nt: TGTGCCAGCAGCTCGGGAGGTCAGCCCCAGCATTTT
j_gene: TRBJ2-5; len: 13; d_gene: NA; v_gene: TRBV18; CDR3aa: CASSPIGKETQYF; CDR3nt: TGTGCCAGCTCACCAATCGGTAAAGAGACCCAGTACTTC
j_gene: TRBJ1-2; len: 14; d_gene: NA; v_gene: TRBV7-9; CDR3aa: CASSLGGANYGYTF; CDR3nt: TGTGCCAGCAGCTTAGGAGGGGCTAACTATGGCTACACCTTC
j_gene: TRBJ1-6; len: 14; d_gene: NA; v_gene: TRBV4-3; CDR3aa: CASSQDLYNSPLHF; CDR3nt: TGCGCCAGCAGCCAAGACCTGTATAATTCACCCCTCCACTTT
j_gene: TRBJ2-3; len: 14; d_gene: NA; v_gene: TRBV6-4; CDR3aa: CASSDRGSTDTQYF; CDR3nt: TGTGCCAGCAGTGACAGGGGGAGCACAGATACGCAGTATTTT
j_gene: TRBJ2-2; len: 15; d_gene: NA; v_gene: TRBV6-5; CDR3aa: CASSRSLRHTGELFF; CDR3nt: TGTGCCAGCAGTAGGAGTCTGAGGCACACCGGGGAGCTGTTTTTT